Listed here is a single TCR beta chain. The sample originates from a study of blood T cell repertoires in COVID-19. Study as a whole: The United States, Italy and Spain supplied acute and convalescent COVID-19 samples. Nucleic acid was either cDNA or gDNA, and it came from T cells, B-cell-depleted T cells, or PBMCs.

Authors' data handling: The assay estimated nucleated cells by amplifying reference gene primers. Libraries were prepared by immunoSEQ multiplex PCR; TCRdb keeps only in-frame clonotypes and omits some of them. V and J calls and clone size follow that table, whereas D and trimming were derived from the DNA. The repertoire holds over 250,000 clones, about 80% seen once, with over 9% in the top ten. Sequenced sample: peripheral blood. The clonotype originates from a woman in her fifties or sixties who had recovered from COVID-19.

The CDR3 reads CASSHGAGISYEQYF. The CDR3 bases are TGCGCCAGCAGCCACGGAGCGGGCATCTCCTACGAGCAGTACTTC. The genes are TRBV4-1 and TRBJ2-7, with a weak D call TRBD2 (6 bases). Germline V gene data show CDR1 as MGHRA and CDR2 as YSYEKL. The CDR3 length is 15 residues. The V and J ends lost 3 bases and 0 bases respectively, with 12 bases between them.